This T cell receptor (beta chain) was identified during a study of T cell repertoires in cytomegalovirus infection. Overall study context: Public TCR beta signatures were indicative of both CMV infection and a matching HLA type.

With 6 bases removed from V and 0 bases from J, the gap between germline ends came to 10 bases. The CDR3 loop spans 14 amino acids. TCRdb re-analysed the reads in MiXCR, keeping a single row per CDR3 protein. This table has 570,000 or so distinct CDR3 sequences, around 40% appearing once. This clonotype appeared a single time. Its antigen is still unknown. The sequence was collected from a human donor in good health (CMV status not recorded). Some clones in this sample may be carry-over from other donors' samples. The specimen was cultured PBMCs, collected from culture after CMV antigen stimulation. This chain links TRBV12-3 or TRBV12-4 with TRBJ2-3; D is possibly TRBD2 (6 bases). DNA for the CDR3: TGTGCCAGCAGCCACAGCGGGAGCACAGATACGCAGTATTTT. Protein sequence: CASSHSGSTDTQYF.